This T cell receptor beta chain appears in the sequencing data of a study of radiotherapy plus CTLA-4 blockade in lung cancer. Study-level information: With roughly 30% of patients having disease control, objective responses were seen in roughly 18%.

CTLA-4 blockade with ipilimumab, together with focal radiation, was given to patients with chemo-refractory metastatic non-small-cell lung cancer. Findings and limits, study-wide: Strongest reported response predictors: early blood clone changes and post-radiation interferon-beta. Radiotherapy plus ipilimumab was followed by expansion in blood of tumor-derived TCR clones.

Some clones are missing from TCRdb's copy, which holds only in-frame ones; the method was immunoSEQ multiplex PCR. This table holds roughly 76,000 clones, 74% found once. The CDR3 is made up of 18 amino acids. Germline assignment: CDR1 MGHRA and CDR2 YSYEKL. With 4 bases removed from V and 4 bases from J, the gap between germline ends came to 23 bases. A word on this clone: Its specificity is unknown.

The rearrangement joins TRBV4-1 to TRBJ1-5; D perhaps matches TRBD1 (6 bases). This clonotype was obtained from a human donor with non-small cell lung cancer whose response to radiotherapy plus ipilimumab could not be evaluated. The sample was peripheral blood, taken from a patient treated with radiotherapy plus ipilimumab. The CDR3: CASSPIPDSTRWNQPQHF. CDR3 DNA: TGCGCCAGCAGCCCGATCCCGGACAGTACCCGGTGGAATCAGCCCCAGCATTTT.